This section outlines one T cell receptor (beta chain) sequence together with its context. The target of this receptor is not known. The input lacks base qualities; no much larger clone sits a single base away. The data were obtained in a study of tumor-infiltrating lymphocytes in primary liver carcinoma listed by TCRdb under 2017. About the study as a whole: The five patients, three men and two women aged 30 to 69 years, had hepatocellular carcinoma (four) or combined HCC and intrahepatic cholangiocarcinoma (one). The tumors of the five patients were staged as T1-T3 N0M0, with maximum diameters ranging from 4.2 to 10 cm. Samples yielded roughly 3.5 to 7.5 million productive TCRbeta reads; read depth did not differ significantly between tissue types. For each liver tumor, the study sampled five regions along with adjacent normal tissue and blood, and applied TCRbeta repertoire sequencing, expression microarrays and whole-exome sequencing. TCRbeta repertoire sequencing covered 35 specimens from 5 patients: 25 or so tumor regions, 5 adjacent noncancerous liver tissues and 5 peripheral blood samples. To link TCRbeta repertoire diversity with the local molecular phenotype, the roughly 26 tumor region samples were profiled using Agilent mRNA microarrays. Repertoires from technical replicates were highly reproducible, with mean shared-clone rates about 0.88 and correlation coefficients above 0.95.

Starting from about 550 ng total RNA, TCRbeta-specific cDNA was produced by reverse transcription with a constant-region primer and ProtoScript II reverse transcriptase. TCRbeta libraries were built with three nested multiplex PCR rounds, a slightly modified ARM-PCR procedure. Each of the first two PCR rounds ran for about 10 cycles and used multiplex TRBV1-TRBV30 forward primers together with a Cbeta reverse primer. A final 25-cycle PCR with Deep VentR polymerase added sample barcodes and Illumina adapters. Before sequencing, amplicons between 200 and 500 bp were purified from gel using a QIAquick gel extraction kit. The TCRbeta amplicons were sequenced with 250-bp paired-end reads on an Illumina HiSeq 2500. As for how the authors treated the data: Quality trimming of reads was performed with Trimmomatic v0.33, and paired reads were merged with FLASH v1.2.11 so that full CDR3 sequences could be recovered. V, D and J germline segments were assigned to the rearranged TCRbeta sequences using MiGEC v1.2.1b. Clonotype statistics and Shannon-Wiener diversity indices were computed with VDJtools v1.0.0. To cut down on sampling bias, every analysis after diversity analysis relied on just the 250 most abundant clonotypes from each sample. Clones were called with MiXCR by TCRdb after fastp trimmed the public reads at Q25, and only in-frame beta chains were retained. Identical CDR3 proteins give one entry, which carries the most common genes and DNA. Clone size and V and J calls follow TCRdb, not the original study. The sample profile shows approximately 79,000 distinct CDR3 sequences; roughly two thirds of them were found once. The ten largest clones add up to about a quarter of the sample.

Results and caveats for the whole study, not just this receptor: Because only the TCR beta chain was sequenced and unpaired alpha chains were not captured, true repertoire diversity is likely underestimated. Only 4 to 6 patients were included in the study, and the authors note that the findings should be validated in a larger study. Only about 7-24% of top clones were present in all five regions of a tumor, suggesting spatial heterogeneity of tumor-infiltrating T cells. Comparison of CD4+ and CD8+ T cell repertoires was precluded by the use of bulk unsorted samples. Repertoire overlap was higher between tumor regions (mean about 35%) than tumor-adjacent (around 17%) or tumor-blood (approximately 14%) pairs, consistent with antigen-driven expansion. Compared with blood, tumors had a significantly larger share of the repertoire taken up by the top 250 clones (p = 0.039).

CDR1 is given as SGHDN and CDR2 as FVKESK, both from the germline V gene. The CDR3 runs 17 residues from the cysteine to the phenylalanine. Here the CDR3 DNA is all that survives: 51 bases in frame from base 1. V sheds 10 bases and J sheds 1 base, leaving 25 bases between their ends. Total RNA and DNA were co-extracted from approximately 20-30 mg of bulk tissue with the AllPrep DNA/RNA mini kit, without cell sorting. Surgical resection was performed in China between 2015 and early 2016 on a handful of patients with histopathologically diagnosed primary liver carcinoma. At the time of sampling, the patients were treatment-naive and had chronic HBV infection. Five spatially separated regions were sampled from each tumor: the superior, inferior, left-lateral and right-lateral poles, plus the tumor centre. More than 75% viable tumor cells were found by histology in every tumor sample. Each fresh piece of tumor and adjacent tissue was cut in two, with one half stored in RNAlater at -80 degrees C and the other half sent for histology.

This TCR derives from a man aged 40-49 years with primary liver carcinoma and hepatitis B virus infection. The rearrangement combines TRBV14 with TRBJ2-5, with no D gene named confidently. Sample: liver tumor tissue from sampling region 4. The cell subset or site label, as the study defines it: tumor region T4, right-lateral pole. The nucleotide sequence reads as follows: TGTGCCAACAGTCAAGACCACGCCCCGGAGTTCCAAGAGACCCAGTACTTC. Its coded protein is CANSQDHAPEFQETQYF.